Below are 10 T cell receptor beta chains sequenced from a single sample in a study of blood T cell repertoires in COVID-19. Generated by immunoSEQ multiplex PCR, the TCRdb table keeps only in-frame clones and is missing some. The sample includes about 43,000 clones, roughly 87% of them seen just once. Sample: peripheral blood. The receptors originated from a man in his sixties with active COVID-19.

This chain connects TRBV7-8 to TRBJ2-7; 7 bases map to TRBD1. V lost 5 bases and J lost 1; bases outside the gene matches: 8. Germline CDR1 reads SGHVS; CDR2 reads FQNEAQ. This CDR3 comprises 15 residues. The CDR3 DNA is TGTGCCAGCAGCCACCGGACAGGCCATTCCTACGAGCAGTACTTC. It is translated as CASSHRTGHSYEQYF.

This chain links TRBV28 with TRBJ1-2; TRBD1 matches at 7 bases. Per the germline V gene, CDR1 is MDHEN and CDR2 is SYDVKM. CDR3 length equals 14 residues. V shed 5 bases and J 5 bases; nucleotides not matched to a gene: 8. This chain's CDR3 is CASSPNYRGYGYTF. The CDR3 bases are TGTGCCAGCAGTCCCAACTACAGGGGTTATGGCTACACCTTC.

This clone is a singleton in its sample. The V and J genes are TRBV19 and TRBJ2-1; TRBD2 aligns across 7 bases. CDR1 and CDR2 (germline): LNHDA, SQIVND (reference sequence). Trimming cost V 8 bases and J 0 bases; bases outside gene matches: 1. This CDR3 comprises 13 residues. CDR3 protein: CASQRGSYNEQFF. In DNA, the CDR3 is TGTGCCAGTCAGCGGGGCTCCTACAATGAGCAGTTCTTC.

This chain joins TRBV25-1 and TRBJ2-3; 13 bases line up with TRBD2. V lost 6 bases and J lost 6; bases outside the gene matches: 3. Germline V lookup: CDR1 MGHDK, CDR2 SYGVNS. The CDR3 length is 14 residues. In DNA, the CDR3 is TGTGCCAGCAGACTAGCGGGGGGGCCGGATACGCAGTATTTT. This sequence encodes CASRLAGGPDTQYF.

This chain joins TRBV6-2 or TRBV6-3 and TRBJ1-2; TRBD1 matches at 8 bases. The CDR3 has 13 residues. The germline V gene has CDR1 MNHEY and CDR2 SVGEGT. V lost 5 bases to trimming and J lost 5 bases; unmatched junction nucleotides: 4. CDR3 amino acids: CASSTGQGYGYTF. For the CDR3, the DNA is TGTGCCAGCAGTACCGGACAGGGTTATGGCTACACCTTC.

The chain employs TRBV7-8 and TRBJ2-7; D is unclear. Deletions cut 5 bases from V and 3 bases from J, with 14 bases between. The CDR3 length is 14 residues. CDR1 SGHVS and CDR2 FQNEAQ come from the germline V gene. CDR3: CASSLLTDYYEQYF. The CDR3 region has the DNA TGTGCCAGCAGCCTACTCACAGATTACTACGAGCAGTACTTC.

The gene calls are TRBV7-2 and TRBJ1-3; no clear D. Germline V gives CDR1 SGHTA, CDR2 FQGNSA. V dropped 5 bases and J dropped 0 bases, with 14 bases sitting between them. CDR3 length: 16 residues. DNA for the CDR3: TGTGCCAGCAGCCCATCCTCCGCGAACTCTGGAAACACCATATATTTT. It is translated as CASSPSSANSGNTIYF.

The chain is built from TRBV6-5 and TRBJ1-2; D remains ambiguous. CDR1 is MNHEY, CDR2 SVGAGI, per germline. The CDR3 consists of 12 residues. This chain's CDR3 is CAGGNTDYGYTF. CDR3 DNA sequence: TGTGCGGGAGGGAACACGGACTATGGCTACACCTTC.

This clone has just a few counts. V gene TRBV6-5 combines with J gene TRBJ2-1, with D perhaps matching TRBD1 (5 bases). Germline V CDR1 and CDR2: MNHEY, SVGAGI. V lost 2 bases and J lost 6, with 8 bases in between. The CDR3 sequence is 13 residues long. CDR3: CASSYQGPNEQFF. CDR3 nucleotide sequence: TGTGCCAGCAGTTACCAGGGTCCCAATGAGCAGTTCTTC.

Turning to this clone: One junction end disagrees with the germline gene, perhaps due to a read error. The V and J genes are TRBV6-1 and TRBJ2-7, with 9 bases fitting TRBD2. CDR1 is MNHNS and CDR2 is SASEGT in the germline V gene. The CDR3 sequence is 12 residues long. Here the CDR3 reads CASSEAGASGEF. For the CDR3, the DNA is TGTGCCAGCAGTGAAGCTGGAGCTAGCGGGGAGTTC.